The 2 T cell receptor beta chains below come from one sample, sequenced in a study of shared clonotypes between healthy human individuals. The repertoire was sequenced with immunoSEQ multiplex PCR; TCRdb's copy has only in-frame clones and lacks some. The data hold fewer than 700,000 clones, with around three quarters observed a single time. Input material: PBMCs. The receptors here all came from a woman between 40 and 50 years old in good health. Some clones in this sample may be carry-over from other donors' samples.

This clone came up once. This sequence joins TRBV5-4 and TRBJ2-7; D gene unclear. The V gene lost 2 bases and the J gene lost 4 bases, with 13 bases spanning the gap. The CDR3 is 14 residues long. The V gene's germline CDR1 is SGHNT and CDR2 YYREEE (reference sequence). CDR3 sequence (DNA): TGTGCCAGCAGCTTTGTAGATGGGGTATACGAGCAGTACTTC. It is translated as CASSFVDGVYEQYF.

The table lists this clone with a count of one. V is TRBV28 and J is TRBJ1-2, with a possible D match to TRBD1 (5 bases). Trimming removed 5 bases from V and 0 bases from J, with 19 bases in between. This CDR3 contains 17 residues. The germline gives CDR1 MDHEN, CDR2 SYDVKM. The CDR3 bases are TGTGCCAGCAGTCCAGCCGTGGGCAGGGCAGCTAACTATGGCTACACCTTC. This sequence encodes CASSPAVGRAANYGYTF.